This T cell receptor beta chain came from a study of Ad26.COV2.S vaccination and SARS-CoV-2 variants. Study at large: Ad26.COV2.S arm of COV1001 included the donor.

The CDR3 is 13 amino acids. Treatment here: roughly 20 received Ad26.COV2.S at low or high dose, single or two shots; about 5 received placebo; per-sample allocation not given. Samples analyzed were those drawn on day 63 after the first vaccine or placebo injection. Boston supplied an adult donor aged 18-55 years. An Ad26 vector expressing Wuhan-strain SARS-CoV-2 spike served as the vaccine. Clones were read by immunoSEQ multiplex PCR, and TCRdb kept only the in-frame ones, dropping some. Of about 380,000 clones listed, 83% are singletons. The genes are TRBV12-2 and TRBJ2-3; the tabulated D call, TRBD2, remains unverified against the DNA. TRBV12-2 is a known pseudogene. The receptor's source is a person aged 18-60 years who received the Ad26.COV2.S COVID-19 vaccine or a placebo. The sample in question was peripheral blood, obtained in a trial of Ad26.COV2.S vaccine versus placebo. The DNA of the CDR3 is TGTGCAAGTCGCTCAAAAGGACTTAATACGCAGTATTTT. Its translation is CASRSKGLNTQYF.